The rows below give T cell receptor beta chains drawn from one sample of a study of PD-L1 blockade in urothelial cancer. Method: immunoSEQ multiplex PCR; TCRdb's copy keeps in-frame clones and lacks some. This table has about 120,000 clones, 75% to 90% appearing once. Sequences were derived from PBMCs, sampled around atezolizumab (anti-PD-L1) treatment. The receptors derive from a man aged 60 to 69 with urothelial cancer. Each CDR3 is given with its conserved first and last residue. D genes are given only for firm matches. Clone size is shown for a subset of rows, as once, few, many or a class of expanded clone.

v_gene: TRBV18; len: 15; j_gene: TRBJ1-1; abundance: .; d_gene: .; CDR3aa: CASSPGGAANTEAFF; CDR3nt: TGTGCCAGCTCACCAGGGGGGGCCGCGAACACTGAAGCTTTCTTT
v_gene: TRBV2; len: 13; j_gene: TRBJ1-6; abundance: .; d_gene: .; CDR3aa: CASRDRGNSPLHF; CDR3nt: TGTGCCAGCAGGGACAGAGGAAATTCACCCCTCCACTTT
v_gene: TRBV4-3; len: 16; j_gene: TRBJ1-2; abundance: .; d_gene: .; CDR3aa: CASSPGSSPLSYGYTF; CDR3nt: TGCGCCAGCTCACCCGGGTCCTCCCCCCTCAGCTATGGCTACACCTTC
v_gene: TRBV10-3; len: 17; j_gene: TRBJ2-7; abundance: .; d_gene: TRBD1; CDR3aa: CAISDPSRGTVSYEQYF; CDR3nt: TGTGCCATCAGTGACCCTAGTAGGGGGACAGTCTCCTACGAGCAGTACTTC
v_gene: TRBV11-1; len: 12; j_gene: TRBJ2-5; abundance: .; d_gene: .; CDR3aa: CASSPTGETQYF; CDR3nt: TGTGCCAGCAGCCCCACAGGGGAGACCCAGTACTTC
v_gene: TRBV5-6; len: 14; j_gene: TRBJ1-4; abundance: .; d_gene: .; CDR3aa: CASSSRVSREKLFF; CDR3nt: TGTGCCAGCAGCTCCCGGGTCTCGAGGGAAAAACTGTTTTTT
v_gene: TRBV19; len: 15; j_gene: TRBJ2-3; abundance: .; d_gene: TRBD2; CDR3aa: CASSRRTSGTDTQYF; CDR3nt: TGTGCCAGTAGTCGACGGACTAGCGGCACAGATACGCAGTATTTT
v_gene: TRBV6-5; len: 13; j_gene: TRBJ2-6; abundance: .; d_gene: .; CDR3aa: CASSYDWANVLTF; CDR3nt: TGTGCCAGCAGTTACGACTGGGCCAACGTCCTGACTTTC
v_gene: TRBV18; len: 13; j_gene: TRBJ2-7; abundance: .; d_gene: .; CDR3aa: CASSIDRTYEQYF; CDR3nt: TGTGCCAGCTCCATCGACAGGACCTACGAGCAGTACTTC
v_gene: TRBV25-1; len: 14; j_gene: TRBJ2-3; abundance: .; d_gene: TRBD1; CDR3aa: CASRRDRAGDTQYF; CDR3nt: TGTGCCAGCCGCCGGGACAGGGCGGGAGATACGCAGTATTTT
v_gene: TRBV10-3; len: 14; j_gene: TRBJ2-5; abundance: .; d_gene: TRBD2; CDR3aa: CAIRSSGSTETQYF; CDR3nt: TGTGCCATCAGATCTAGCGGGAGCACAGAGACCCAGTACTTC
v_gene: TRBV7-3; len: 12; j_gene: TRBJ2-3; abundance: .; d_gene: .; CDR3aa: CASSPGSSTQYF; CDR3nt: TGTGCCAGCAGCCCGGGATCGTCTACGCAGTATTTT
v_gene: TRBV10-3; len: 13; j_gene: TRBJ1-4; abundance: .; d_gene: .; CDR3aa: CAISISANEKLFF; CDR3nt: TGTGCCATCAGTATCTCAGCGAATGAAAAACTGTTTTTT
v_gene: TRBV27; len: 16; j_gene: TRBJ2-4; abundance: .; d_gene: .; CDR3aa: CASSLRGNLAKNIQYF; CDR3nt: TGTGCCAGCAGTTTGCGAGGGAACCTAGCCAAAAACATTCAGTACTTC
v_gene: TRBV5-6; len: 13; j_gene: TRBJ1-2; abundance: once; d_gene: TRBD1; CDR3aa: CASSQDRVGGYTF; CDR3nt: TGTGCCAGCAGCCAGGACAGGGTCGGTGGCTACACCTTC
v_gene: TRBV23-1; len: 15; j_gene: TRBJ1-4; abundance: once; d_gene: .; CDR3aa: CASSHHGGRKEKLFF; CDR3nt: TGCGCCAGCAGTCATCATGGGGGGAGGAAAGAAAAACTGTTTTTT
v_gene: TRBV9; len: 13; j_gene: TRBJ2-2; abundance: once; d_gene: .; CDR3aa: CASSVRSAGELFF; CDR3nt: TGTGCCAGCAGCGTAAGATCGGCCGGGGAGCTGTTTTTT
v_gene: TRBV11-3; len: 15; j_gene: TRBJ2-2; abundance: .; d_gene: .; CDR3aa: CASSWSGANTGELFF; CDR3nt: TGTGCCAGCAGCTGGAGCGGCGCGAACACCGGGGAGCTGTTTTTT
v_gene: TRBV11-2; len: 14; j_gene: TRBJ2-7; abundance: .; d_gene: .; CDR3aa: CASSLTGSGNEQYF; CDR3nt: TGTGCCAGCAGCCTCACGGGTTCCGGCAACGAGCAGTACTTC
v_gene: TRBV5-4; len: 16; j_gene: TRBJ1-1; abundance: .; d_gene: .; CDR3aa: CASSLDLTDLNTEAFF; CDR3nt: TGTGCCAGCAGCTTGGACTTGACAGACCTGAACACTGAAGCTTTCTTT
v_gene: TRBV27; len: 18; j_gene: TRBJ2-7; abundance: .; d_gene: TRBD1; CDR3aa: CASSLTGTGGVKVYEQYF; CDR3nt: TGTGCCAGCTCCTTAACGGGGACAGGGGGTGTTAAGGTCTACGAGCAGTACTTC
v_gene: TRBV9; len: 20; j_gene: TRBJ2-6; abundance: .; d_gene: .; CDR3aa: CASSVQIFRGLSSGANVLTF; CDR3nt: TGTGCCAGCAGCGTACAAATCTTCAGGGGCCTCAGCTCTGGGGCCAACGTCCTGACTTTC
v_gene: TRBV7-9; len: 13; j_gene: TRBJ2-7; abundance: .; d_gene: TRBD2; CDR3aa: CASTRTSSNEQYF; CDR3nt: TGTGCCAGCACGAGGACTAGCTCCAACGAGCAGTACTTC
v_gene: TRBV7-9; len: 16; j_gene: TRBJ1-5; abundance: .; d_gene: TRBD1; CDR3aa: CASSLGTGSLDQPQHF; CDR3nt: TGTGCCAGCAGCTTGGGGACAGGGTCTCTTGATCAGCCCCAGCATTTT
v_gene: TRBV15; len: 15; j_gene: TRBJ1-5; abundance: .; d_gene: .; CDR3aa: CATSRDNAINQPQHF; CDR3nt: TGTGCCACCAGCAGAGATAACGCGATAAATCAGCCCCAGCATTTT
v_gene: TRBV30; len: 13; j_gene: TRBJ2-3; abundance: .; d_gene: .; CDR3aa: CAWSVQGTDTQYF; CDR3nt: TGTGCCTGGAGTGTACAGGGCACAGATACGCAGTATTTT
v_gene: TRBV19; len: 18; j_gene: TRBJ2-3; abundance: once; d_gene: TRBD2; CDR3aa: CASSIHGGRAGATDTQYF; CDR3nt: TGTGCCAGTAGTATCCACGGCGGGAGGGCCGGGGCCACAGATACGCAGTATTTT
v_gene: TRBV29-1; len: 15; j_gene: TRBJ2-3; abundance: .; d_gene: TRBD2; CDR3aa: CSVSGGGTSTDTQYF; CDR3nt: TGCAGCGTTAGCGGGGGAGGAACTAGCACAGATACGCAGTATTTT
v_gene: TRBV28; len: 17; j_gene: TRBJ2-7; abundance: .; d_gene: .; CDR3aa: CASSLPFTGTQPYEQYF; CDR3nt: TGTGCCAGCAGTTTACCGTTTACAGGGACACAGCCCTACGAGCAGTACTTC
v_gene: TRBV13; len: 15; j_gene: TRBJ1-2; abundance: .; d_gene: TRBD1; CDR3aa: CASSPGTGGSYGYTF; CDR3nt: TGTGCCAGCAGCCCCGGGACAGGGGGTTCCTATGGCTACACCTTC
v_gene: TRBV5-4; len: 13; j_gene: TRBJ2-7; abundance: .; d_gene: .; CDR3aa: CASRPAGSYEQYF; CDR3nt: TGTGCCAGCAGACCTGCCGGCTCCTACGAGCAGTACTTC
v_gene: TRBV9; len: 14; j_gene: TRBJ2-7; abundance: .; d_gene: TRBD1; CDR3aa: CASSVSTGLYEQYF; CDR3nt: TGTGCCAGCAGCGTATCGACAGGGTTGTACGAGCAGTACTTC
v_gene: TRBV7-2; len: 13; j_gene: TRBJ1-1; abundance: .; d_gene: .; CDR3aa: CASSPVRAPIAFF; CDR3nt: TGTGCCAGCAGCCCAGTCAGGGCCCCCATAGCTTTCTTT
v_gene: TRBV5-1; len: 15; j_gene: TRBJ2-7; abundance: .; d_gene: TRBD1; CDR3aa: CASSKPPGQSHEQYF; CDR3nt: TGCGCCAGCAGCAAACCTCCGGGACAGTCCCACGAGCAGTACTTC
v_gene: TRBV7-6; len: 13; j_gene: TRBJ2-3; abundance: once; d_gene: .; CDR3aa: CASSSPHADTQYF; CDR3nt: TGTGCCAGCAGCTCCCCTCACGCGGATACGCAGTATTTT
v_gene: TRBV5-1; len: 15; j_gene: TRBJ1-1; abundance: .; d_gene: .; CDR3aa: CASSLDPGKNTEAFF; CDR3nt: TGCGCCAGCAGCTTGGATCCAGGGAAGAACACTGAAGCTTTCTTT
v_gene: TRBV28; len: 14; j_gene: TRBJ1-3; abundance: .; d_gene: .; CDR3aa: CASSLPTGGNTIYF; CDR3nt: TGTGCCAGCAGTTTACCGACTGGAGGAAACACCATATATTTT
v_gene: TRBV6-1; len: 15; j_gene: TRBJ1-1; abundance: medium-sized; d_gene: TRBD1; CDR3aa: CASTLTDRGLVGAFF; CDR3nt: TGTGCCAGCACCCTCACCGACAGGGGGCTAGTGGGAGCTTTCTTT
v_gene: TRBV14; len: 13; j_gene: TRBJ2-7; abundance: .; d_gene: .; CDR3aa: CASSRYSGIEQYF; CDR3nt: TGTGCCAGCAGCCGATATTCCGGGATTGAGCAGTACTTC
v_gene: TRBV9; len: 15; j_gene: TRBJ1-6; abundance: once; d_gene: TRBD1; CDR3aa: CASSRQGAGNSPLHF; CDR3nt: TGTGCCAGCAGCAGGCAGGGGGCCGGGAATTCACCCCTCCACTTT